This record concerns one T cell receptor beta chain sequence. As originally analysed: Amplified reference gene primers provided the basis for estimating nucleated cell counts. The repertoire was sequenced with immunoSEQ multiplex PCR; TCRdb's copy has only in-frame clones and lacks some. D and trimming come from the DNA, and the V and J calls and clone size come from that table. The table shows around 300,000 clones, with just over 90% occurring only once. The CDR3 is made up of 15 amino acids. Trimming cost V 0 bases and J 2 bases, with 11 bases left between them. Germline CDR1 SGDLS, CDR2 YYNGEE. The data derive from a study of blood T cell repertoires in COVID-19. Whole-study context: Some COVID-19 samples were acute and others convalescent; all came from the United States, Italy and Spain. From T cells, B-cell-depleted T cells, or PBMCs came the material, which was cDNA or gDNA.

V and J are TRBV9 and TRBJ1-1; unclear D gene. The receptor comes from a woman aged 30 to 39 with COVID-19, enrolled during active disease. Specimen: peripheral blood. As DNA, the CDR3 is TGTGCCAGCAGCGTAGACGCGGGCCTAAACACTGAAGCTTTCTTT. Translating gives CASSVDAGLNTEAFF. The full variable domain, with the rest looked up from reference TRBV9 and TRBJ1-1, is DSGVTQTPKHLITATGQRVTLRCSPRSGDLSVYWYQQSLDQGLQFLIQYYNGEERAKGNILERFSAQQFPDLHSELNLSSLELGDSALYFCASSVDAGLNTEAFFGQGTRLTVV.